This T cell receptor beta chain comes out of a study of cytomegalovirus exposure and HLA in healthy donors. General study findings and limits: In a later analysis, TCR beta V- and J-gene trimming showed a link to a missense DCLRE1C variant. The study found most TCR sequences rare, yet found some public TCRs in many donors. The authors considered a cluster of highly shared sequence variants likely to be a sequencing artifact.

13 Jbeta primers and 60 Vbeta primers were used for the PCR. The repertoire was sequenced with immunoSEQ multiplex PCR; TCRdb's copy has only in-frame clones and lacks some. The sample comprises about 100,000 clones, 70% to 80% of which are singletons, and approximately 3% rests with the top ten. Comment on this clone: The antigen remains undetermined.

This CDR3 contains 12 residues. The V gene lost 5 bases and the J gene lost 2 bases, with 6 bases spanning the gap. In germline, CDR1 is SGHTA, CDR2 FQGNSA. The sample comprised PBMCs. The rearrangement joins TRBV7-2 to TRBJ2-5; D not certain. The clonotype was recovered from a woman aged 40-49 years in good health and CMV-seronegative. The CDR3 loop reads CASSVTQETQYF. CDR3 nucleotides: TGTGCCAGCAGCGTTACTCAAGAGACCCAGTACTTC.